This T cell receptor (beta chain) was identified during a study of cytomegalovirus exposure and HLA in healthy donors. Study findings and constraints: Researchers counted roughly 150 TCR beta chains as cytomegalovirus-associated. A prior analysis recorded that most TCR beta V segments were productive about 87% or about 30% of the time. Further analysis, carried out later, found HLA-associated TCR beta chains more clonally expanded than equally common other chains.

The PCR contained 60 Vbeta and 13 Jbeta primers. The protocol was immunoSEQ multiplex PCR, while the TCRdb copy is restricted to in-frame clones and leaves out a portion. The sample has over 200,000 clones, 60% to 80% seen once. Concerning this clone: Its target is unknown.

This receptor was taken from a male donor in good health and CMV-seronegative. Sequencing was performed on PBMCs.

CDR3 in amino acids: CASSLEDRPTYEQYF. For the CDR3, the DNA is TGTGCCAGCAGCTTAGAGGACAGACCGACCTACGAGCAGTACTTC. This rearrangement joins TRBV7-4 to TRBJ2-7; D possibly corresponds to TRBD1 (6 bases). Looked up from germline, CDR1 is SGHVT and CDR2 is SQSDAQ. The CDR3 is made up of 15 amino acids. V gave up 1 base and J gave up 2 bases, with 12 bases separating them.